This is a list of T cell receptor beta chains from one sample in a study of response to subunit inactivated influenza vaccine. TCRdb analysed the RT-PCR reads with MiXCR anew, one entry per CDR3 protein. The sample holds about 700,000 distinct CDR3 sequences, 15% to 18% seen once. Sample: PBMCs from blood, taken 11 to 12 days after vaccination. The source is a man aged 45-65 years who received an inactivated influenza vaccine. CDR3s include the opening cysteine and the closing phenylalanine or tryptophan. The order of the fields is J gene, V gene, D gene, CDR3 protein. D genes are given only for firm matches.

TRBJ2-7 | TRBV6-5 | TRBD1 | CASSYSGQGWYEQYF
TRBJ1-2 | TRBV29-1 | TRBD1 | CSDRTTGGAYSGGYTF
TRBJ2-7 | TRBV11-1 | TRBD2 | CASNVAGGREQYF
TRBJ2-5 | TRBV29-1 | . | CSVYLWGAETQYF
TRBJ2-5 | TRBV5-1 | TRBD2 | CASHWRLAGMKTQYF
TRBJ2-3 | TRBV12-3/TRBV12-4 | . | CASRPGLATDTQYF
TRBJ1-1 | TRBV5-6 | . | CASSFRPMNTEAFF
TRBJ1-4 | TRBV5-1 | . | CASSGGSWEKLFF
TRBJ2-1 | TRBV10-3 | TRBD2 | CATSGRGDEQFF
TRBJ2-7 | TRBV29-1 | . | CSAATTSLEQYF
TRBJ2-7 | TRBV20-1 | TRBD2 | CSARGRVAGHSSYEQYF
TRBJ2-3 | TRBV20-1 | . | CSASGFTTDKSAPDTQYF
TRBJ2-5 | TRBV7-2 | TRBD2 | CASSLAFRSGGRETQYF
TRBJ2-3 | TRBV5-1 | TRBD1 | CASAAGGRGTDTQYF
TRBJ2-3 | TRBV7-9 | . | CASSSTSPDTQYF
TRBJ1-1 | TRBV5-5 | . | CASSSNVGGGTEAFF